This TCR beta chain was profiled in a study of T cell responses to AZD1222 COVID-19 vaccine. Per germline, CDR1 LNHDA and CDR2 SQIVND (reference sequence). This CDR3 is 16 amino acids long. The V end was cut by 7 bases, the J end by 0 bases, with 16 bases between. Study observations and caveats: With two AZD1222 doses given, Spike-specific TCR breadth and depth both rose. Seropositive status at baseline applied to only a handful of AZD1222 recipients.

Note on this clone: The antigen is undetermined.

Sequencing was performed with immunoSEQ multiplex PCR; in TCRdb, only in-frame clones are kept and a portion is missing. The sample comprises roughly 140,000 clones, 90% of which are singletons, and 1.5% to 2% rests with the top ten. It was second doses at about 4 or about 12 weeks that were pooled. This receptor was identified in an adult who received the AZD1222 COVID-19 vaccine. The V and J genes are TRBV19 and TRBJ1-5, with a possible D match to TRBD1 (6 bases). The sample here was peripheral blood, taken 28 days after the second AZD1222 dose. The CDR3 DNA reads TGTGCCAGTAACAATGGACAGTGGTATAGCAATCAGCCCCAGCATTTT. Translation gives CASNNGQWYSNQPQHF.